This T cell receptor beta chain was documented in a study of technical replicates of blood from a few donors. The V and J ends lost 1 base and 8 bases respectively, with 18 bases between them. The CDR3 covers 16 residues. Germline V gene sequence: CDR1 KGHSH, CDR2 LQKENI. Profiling relied on immunoSEQ multiplex PCR, and the TCRdb table lists in-frame clones only, not all of them. The data show around 54,000 clones, with 90% to 96% seen just once and 0.35% to 0.5% held by the top ten. V and J are TRBV18 and TRBJ2-4; weak D call: TRBD2 (5 bases). This TCR was recovered from a human donor in good health. Material for sequencing was T cells isolated from PBMCs. DNA for the CDR3: TGTGCCAGCTCACCACGTGGACGGGGTGACTGGGACATTCAGTACTTC. Protein product: CASSPRGRGDWDIQYF.